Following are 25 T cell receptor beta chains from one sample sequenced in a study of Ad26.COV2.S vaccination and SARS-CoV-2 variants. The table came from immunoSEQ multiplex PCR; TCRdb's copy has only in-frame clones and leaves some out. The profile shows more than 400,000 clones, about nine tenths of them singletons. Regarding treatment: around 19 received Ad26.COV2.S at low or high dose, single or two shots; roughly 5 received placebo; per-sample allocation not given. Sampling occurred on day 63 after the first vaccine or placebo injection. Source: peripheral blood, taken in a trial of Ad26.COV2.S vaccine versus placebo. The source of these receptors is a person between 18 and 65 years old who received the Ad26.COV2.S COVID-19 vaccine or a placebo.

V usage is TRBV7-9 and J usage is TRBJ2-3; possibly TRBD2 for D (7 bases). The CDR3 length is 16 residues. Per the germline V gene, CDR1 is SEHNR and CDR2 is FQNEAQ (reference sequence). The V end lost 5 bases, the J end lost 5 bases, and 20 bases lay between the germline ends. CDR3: CASSPAEGGGEDTQYF. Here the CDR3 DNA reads TGTGCCAGCAGCCCCGCCGAGGGGGGGGGCGAAGATACGCAGTATTTT.

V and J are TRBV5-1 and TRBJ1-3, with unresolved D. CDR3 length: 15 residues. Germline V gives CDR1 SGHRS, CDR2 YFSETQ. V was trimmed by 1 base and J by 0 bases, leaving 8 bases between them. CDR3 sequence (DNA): TGCGCCAGCAGCTTGTCCGGTCCCTCTGGAAACACCATATATTTT. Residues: CASSLSGPSGNTIYF.

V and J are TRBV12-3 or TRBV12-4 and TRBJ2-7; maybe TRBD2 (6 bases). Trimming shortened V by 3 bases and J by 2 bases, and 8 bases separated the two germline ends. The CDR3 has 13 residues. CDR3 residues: CASSLGGPYEQYF. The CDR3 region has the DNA TGTGCCAGCAGTTTGGGGGGACCCTACGAGCAGTACTTC.

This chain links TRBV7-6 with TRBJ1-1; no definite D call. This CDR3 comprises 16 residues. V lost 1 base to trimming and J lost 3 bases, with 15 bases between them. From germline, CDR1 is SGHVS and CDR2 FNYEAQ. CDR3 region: CASSLVGGVPYTEAFF. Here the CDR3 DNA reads TGTGCCAGCAGCTTAGTAGGCGGAGTGCCCTACACTGAAGCTTTCTTT.

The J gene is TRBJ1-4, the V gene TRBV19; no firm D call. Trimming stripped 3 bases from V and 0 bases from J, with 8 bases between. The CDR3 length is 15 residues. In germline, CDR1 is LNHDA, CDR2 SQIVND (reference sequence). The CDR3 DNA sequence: TGTGCCAGTAGTATCTCAAGTGCAACTAATGAAAAACTGTTTTTT. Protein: CASSISSATNEKLFF.

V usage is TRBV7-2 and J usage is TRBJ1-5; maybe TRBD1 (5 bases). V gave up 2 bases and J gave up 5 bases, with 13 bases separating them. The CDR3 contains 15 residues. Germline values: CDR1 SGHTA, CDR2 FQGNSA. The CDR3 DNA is TGTGCCAGCAGCTTAAAGGGACCCGGGGATCAGCCCCAGCATTTT. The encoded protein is CASSLKGPGDQPQHF.

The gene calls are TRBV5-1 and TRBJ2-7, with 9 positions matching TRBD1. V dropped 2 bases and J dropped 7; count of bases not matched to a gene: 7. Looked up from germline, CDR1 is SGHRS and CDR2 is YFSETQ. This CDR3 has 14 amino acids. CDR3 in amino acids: CASSFGQGTLEQYF. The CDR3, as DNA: TGCGCCAGCAGCTTCGGACAGGGGACTCTGGAGCAGTACTTC.

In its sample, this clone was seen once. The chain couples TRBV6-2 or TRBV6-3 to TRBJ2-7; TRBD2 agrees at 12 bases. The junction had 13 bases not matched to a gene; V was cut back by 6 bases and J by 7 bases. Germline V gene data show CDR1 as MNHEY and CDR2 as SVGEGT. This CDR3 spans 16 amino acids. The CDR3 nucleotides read TGTGCCAGCAGCCAACTAGCGGGGGGACGCCTTGAAGAGCAGTACTTC. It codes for CASSQLAGGRLEEQYF.

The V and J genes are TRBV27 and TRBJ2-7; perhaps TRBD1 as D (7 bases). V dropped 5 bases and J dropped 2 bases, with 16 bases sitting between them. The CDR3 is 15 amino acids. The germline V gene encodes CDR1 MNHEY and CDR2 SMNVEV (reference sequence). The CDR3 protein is CASSLLGGQPYEQYF. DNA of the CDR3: TGTGCCAGCAGTCTATTGGGGGGACAGCCCTACGAGCAGTACTTC.

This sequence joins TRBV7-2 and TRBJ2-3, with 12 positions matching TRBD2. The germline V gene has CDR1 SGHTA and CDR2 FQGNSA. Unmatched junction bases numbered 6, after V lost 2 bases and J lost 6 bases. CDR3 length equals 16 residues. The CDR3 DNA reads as TGTGCCAGCAGCTTAACACTAGCGGGGGGCATGGATACGCAGTATTTT. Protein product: CASSLTLAGGMDTQYF.

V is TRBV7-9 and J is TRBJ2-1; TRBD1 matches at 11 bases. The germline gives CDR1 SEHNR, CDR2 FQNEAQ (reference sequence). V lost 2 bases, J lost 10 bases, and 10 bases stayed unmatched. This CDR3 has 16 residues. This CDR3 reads CASSLWLGTGGLEQFF. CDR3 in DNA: TGTGCCAGCAGCTTATGGCTGGGGACAGGGGGATTAGAGCAGTTCTTC.

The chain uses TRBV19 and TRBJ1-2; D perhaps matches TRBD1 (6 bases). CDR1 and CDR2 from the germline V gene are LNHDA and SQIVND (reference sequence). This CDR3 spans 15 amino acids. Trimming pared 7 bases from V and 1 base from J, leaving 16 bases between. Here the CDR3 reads CASNLMRGRNYGYTF. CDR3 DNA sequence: TGTGCCAGTAACCTCATGCGGGGGCGTAACTATGGCTACACCTTC.

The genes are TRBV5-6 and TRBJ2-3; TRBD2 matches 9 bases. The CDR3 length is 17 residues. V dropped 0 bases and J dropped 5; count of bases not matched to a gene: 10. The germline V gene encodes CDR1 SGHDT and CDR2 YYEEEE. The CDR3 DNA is TGTGCCAGCAGCTTGGCCTTGGCGGGGGGGCAAGGAGATACGCAGTATTTT. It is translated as CASSLALAGGQGDTQYF.

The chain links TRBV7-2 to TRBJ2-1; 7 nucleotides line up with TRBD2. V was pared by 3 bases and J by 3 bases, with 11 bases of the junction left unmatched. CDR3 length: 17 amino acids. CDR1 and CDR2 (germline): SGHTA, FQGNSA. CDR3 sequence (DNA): TGTGCCAGCAGCTTCGCGGCAGTAGGGAGGGGCTACAATGAGCAGTTCTTC. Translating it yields CASSFAAVGRGYNEQFF.

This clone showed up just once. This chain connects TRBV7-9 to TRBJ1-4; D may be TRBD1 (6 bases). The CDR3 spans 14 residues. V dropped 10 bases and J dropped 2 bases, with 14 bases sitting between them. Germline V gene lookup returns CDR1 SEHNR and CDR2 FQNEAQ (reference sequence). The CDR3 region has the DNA TGTGCCACATCCAGGGGCCGGACTAATGAAAAACTGTTTTTT. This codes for CATSRGRTNEKLFF. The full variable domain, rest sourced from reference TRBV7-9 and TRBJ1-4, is DTGVSQNPRHKITKRGQNVTFRCDPISEHNRLYWYRQTLGQGPEFLTYFQNEAQLEKSRLLSDRFSAERPKGSFSTLEIQRTEQGDSAMYLCATSRGRTNEKLFFGSGTQLSVL.

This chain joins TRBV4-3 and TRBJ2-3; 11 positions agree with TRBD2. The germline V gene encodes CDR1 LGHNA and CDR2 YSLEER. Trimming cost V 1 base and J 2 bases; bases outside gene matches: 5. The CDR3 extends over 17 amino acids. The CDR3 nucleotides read TGCGCCAGCAGCCAAGTCCTAGCGGGGGGACTCACAGATACGCAGTATTTT. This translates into CASSQVLAGGLTDTQYF.

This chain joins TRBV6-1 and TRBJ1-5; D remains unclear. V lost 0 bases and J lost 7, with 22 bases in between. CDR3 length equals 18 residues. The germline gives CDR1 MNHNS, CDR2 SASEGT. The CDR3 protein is CASSEALGGLSLRQPQHF. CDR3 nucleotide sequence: TGTGCCAGCAGTGAAGCGCTGGGTGGACTCTCGCTTCGGCAGCCCCAGCATTTT.

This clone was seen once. DNA for the CDR3: TGTGCCAGCAGCACGAAACACAGGGATAGCAATCAGCCCCAGCATTTT. Translated, it gives CASSTKHRDSNQPQHF. The rearrangement links TRBV6-2 or TRBV6-3 to TRBJ1-5; possible D gene TRBD1, 6 bases. Germline CDR1 is MNHEY and CDR2 is SVGEGT. The CDR3 totals 16 residues. The V end was cut by 6 bases, the J end by 0 bases, with 15 bases between.

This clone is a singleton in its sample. CDR3: CASSYSGQKYYGYTF. The CDR3 DNA follows: TGTGCCAGCAGTTACTCGGGACAGAAATACTATGGCTACACCTTC. The V call is TRBV6-5, the J call TRBJ1-2; 7 nucleotides line up with TRBD1. With 0 bases clipped from V and 3 bases from J, the junction kept 4 bases outside the gene matches. The CDR3 totals 15 residues. CDR1 is MNHEY, CDR2 SVGAGI, per germline.

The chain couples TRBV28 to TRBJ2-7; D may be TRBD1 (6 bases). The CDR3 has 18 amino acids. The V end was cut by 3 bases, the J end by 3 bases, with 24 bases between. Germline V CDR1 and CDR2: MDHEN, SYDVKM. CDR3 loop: CASSFPRTEPGTNYEQYF. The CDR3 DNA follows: TGTGCCAGCAGTTTCCCCCGGACAGAGCCCGGGACAAACTACGAGCAGTACTTC.

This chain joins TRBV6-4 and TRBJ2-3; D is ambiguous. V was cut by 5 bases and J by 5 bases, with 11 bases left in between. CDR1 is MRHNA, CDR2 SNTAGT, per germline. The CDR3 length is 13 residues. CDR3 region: CASSTWTGDTQYF. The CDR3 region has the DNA TGTGCCAGCAGTACCTGGACGGGAGATACGCAGTATTTT.

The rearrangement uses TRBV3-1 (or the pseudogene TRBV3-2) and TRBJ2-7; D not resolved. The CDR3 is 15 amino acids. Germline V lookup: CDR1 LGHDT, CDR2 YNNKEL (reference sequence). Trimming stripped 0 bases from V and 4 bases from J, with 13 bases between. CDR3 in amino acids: CASSQEGRRIYEQYF. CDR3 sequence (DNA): TGTGCCAGCAGCCAAGAGGGTCGGCGGATTTACGAGCAGTACTTC.

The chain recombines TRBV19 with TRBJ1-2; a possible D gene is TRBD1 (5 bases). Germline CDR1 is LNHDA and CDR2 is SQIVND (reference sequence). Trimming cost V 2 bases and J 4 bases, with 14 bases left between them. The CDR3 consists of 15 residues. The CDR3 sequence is CASSIPGQAVYGYTF. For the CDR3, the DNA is TGTGCCAGTAGTATACCAGGGCAGGCAGTCTATGGCTACACCTTC.

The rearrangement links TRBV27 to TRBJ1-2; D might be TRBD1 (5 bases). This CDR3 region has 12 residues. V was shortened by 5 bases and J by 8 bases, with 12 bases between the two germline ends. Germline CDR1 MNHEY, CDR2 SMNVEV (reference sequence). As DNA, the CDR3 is TGTGCCAGCAGTCCTACGGGGCGAGGCTACACCTTC. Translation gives CASSPTGRGYTF.

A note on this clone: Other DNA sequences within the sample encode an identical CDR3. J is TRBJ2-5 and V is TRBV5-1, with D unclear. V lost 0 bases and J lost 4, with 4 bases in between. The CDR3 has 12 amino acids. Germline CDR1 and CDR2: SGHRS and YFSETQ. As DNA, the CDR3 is TGCGCCAGCAGCTTGGACAGAGAGACCCAGTACTTC. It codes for CASSLDRETQYF.